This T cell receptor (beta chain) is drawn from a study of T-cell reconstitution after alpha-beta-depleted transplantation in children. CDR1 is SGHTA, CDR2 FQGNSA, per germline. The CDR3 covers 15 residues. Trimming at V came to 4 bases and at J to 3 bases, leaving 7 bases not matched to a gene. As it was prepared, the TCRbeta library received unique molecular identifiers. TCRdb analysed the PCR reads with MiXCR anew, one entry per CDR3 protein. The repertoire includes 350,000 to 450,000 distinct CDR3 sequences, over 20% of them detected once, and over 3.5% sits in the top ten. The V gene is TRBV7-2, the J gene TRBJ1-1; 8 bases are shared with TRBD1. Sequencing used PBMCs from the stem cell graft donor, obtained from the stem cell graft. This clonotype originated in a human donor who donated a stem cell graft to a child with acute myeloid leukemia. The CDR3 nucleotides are TGTGCCAGCAGCTATCTGGACAGGGCCTACACTGAAGCTTTCTTT. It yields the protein CASSYLDRAYTEAFF.